The sample holds many counts of the clone carrying this TCR beta chain. What it binds is not known. These data belong to a study of CD8 T cells in ankylosing spondylitis. Study-level findings and limits: Earlier work had already found some motif variants in reactive arthritis synovial fluid and blood. Blood from ankylosing spondylitis patients appeared to carry a characteristic roughly eight-variant TCR beta motif.

5'-RACE, quantitative and with molecular barcodes, yielded the TCR beta libraries. TCRdb independently ran MiXCR on the 5' RACE reads; one entry per CDR3 protein. The top ten clones hold 4% to 5% of a sample with about 250,000 distinct CDR3 sequences, 7% to 10% of them seen once. The sequence came from a female donor with ankylosing spondylitis or in good health (not recorded which). What was sequenced was blood, either unsorted or a sorted T cell fraction (not recorded which).

The CDR3 loop reads CASSAEWGDNNEQFF. CDR3 nucleotide sequence: TGTGCCAGCAGCGCCGAGTGGGGCGACAACAATGAGCAGTTCTTC. The chain has TRBV21-1 and TRBJ2-1; the DNA was not used to check the table's D call, TRBD1. TRBV21-1 is a recognized pseudogene. CDR3 length: 15 residues.